This T cell receptor beta chain was identified during a study of CD8 T cells in Susac syndrome. The CDR3 consists of 15 residues. V lost 5 bases and J lost 5; bases outside the gene matches: 6. Germline V gene data show CDR1 as SGHTA and CDR2 as FQGNSA. Sequencing of TCR beta was performed on blood CD8+ and CD4+ T cells. RNA in amounts of about 0.5 to 1 ug was reverse transcribed with random hexamers. A multiplex approach, immunoSEQ multiplex PCR, amplified TCR beta CDR3 across 54 Vbeta and 13 Jbeta. One entry per CDR3 protein results from TCRdb running MiXCR on the immunoSEQ multiplex PCR reads. The sample records about 150,000 distinct CDR3 sequences, under 97% being singletons.

Sequenced input: CD4+ T cells from PBMCs. The clonotype originates from a human donor with Susac syndrome. The chain carries TRBV7-2 and TRBJ2-1, with 10 bases that match TRBD2. The CDR3 is CASSPALAGNNEQFF. Written as DNA, the CDR3 is TGTGCCAGCAGCCCGGCACTAGCGGGGAACAATGAGCAGTTCTTC.